These 29 T cell receptor beta chains were all obtained from the same sample, sequenced in a study of cytomegalovirus exposure and HLA in healthy donors. This PCR relied on a set of 60 Vbeta primers and 13 Jbeta primers. Measured with immunoSEQ multiplex PCR; TCRdb has only the in-frame clones, and not every one. In total, the table holds some 130,000 clones. The sequencing sample was made of PBMCs. These receptors were collected from a woman aged 40 to 50 in good health and CMV-seronegative.

The J gene is TRBJ2-7, the V gene TRBV6-1; TRBD1 agrees at 10 bases. The CDR3 sequence is 16 residues long. Per germline, CDR1 MNHNS and CDR2 SASEGT. V shed 1 base, J shed 2 bases, and the junction held 5 bases outside the gene matches. The DNA of the CDR3 is TGTGCCAGCAGTGAAGTGGGGACAGGGGCCGCCTACGAGCAGTACGTC. Protein product: CASSEVGTGAAYEQYV.

This sequence joins TRBV7-9 and TRBJ1-4; D may be TRBD1 (6 bases). Trimming left V 4 bases short and J 5 bases short, with 14 bases between. This CDR3 is 15 amino acids long. Germline CDR1 reads SEHNR; CDR2 reads FQNEAQ (reference sequence). The CDR3, as DNA: TGTGCCAGCAGCTCCCGGGACATTAGGAATGAAAAACTGTTTTTT. Translation gives CASSSRDIRNEKLFF.

The J gene is TRBJ2-7, the V gene TRBV6-6; no firm D call. The CDR3 sequence is 16 residues long. Germline CDR1 and CDR2: MNHNY and SVGAGI (reference sequence). V lost 5 bases, J lost 5 bases, and 22 bases lay in between. The chain's CDR3 is CASSPQLGTGKDEQYF. The CDR3 DNA is TGTGCCAGCAGTCCCCAGTTAGGAACGGGTAAGGACGAGCAGTACTTC.

J is TRBJ1-5 and V is TRBV28, with D tentatively TRBD1 (6 bases). Looked up from germline, CDR1 is MDHEN and CDR2 is SYDVKM. The length of the CDR3 is 15 residues. V was cut by 2 bases and J by 6 bases, with 14 bases left in between. The CDR3 here is CASSLGSQGSQPQHF. In DNA form, the CDR3 reads TGTGCCAGCAGTTTAGGGTCTCAGGGGAGTCAGCCCCAGCATTTT.

This sequence joins TRBV7-9 and TRBJ1-4; 9 bases map to TRBD1. The CDR3 has 15 amino acids. Looked up from germline, CDR1 is SEHNR and CDR2 is FQNEAQ (reference sequence). After removal of 0 bases from V and 5 bases from J, the junction contained 1 base not matched to a gene. The CDR3 spells CASSLAGTGNEKLFF. The CDR3 DNA reads as TGTGCCAGCAGCTTAGCTGGGACAGGGAATGAAAAACTGTTTTTT.

The chain carries TRBV29-1 and TRBJ1-3, with 7 bases matching TRBD1. Germline V CDR1 and CDR2: SQVTM, ANQGSEA. There are 15 residues in the CDR3. With 2 bases clipped from V and 2 bases from J, the junction kept 6 bases outside the gene matches. The CDR3 nucleotides are TGCAGCGTTGAACGCCTCCAGGGGGCTGGAAACACCATATATTTT. It yields the protein CSVERLQGAGNTIYF.

The CDR3 spells CASRSERHPNTEAFF. CDR3 nucleotides: TGTGCCAGCAGGTCCGAGAGGCACCCGAACACTGAAGCTTTCTTT. The rearrangement uses TRBV2 and TRBJ1-1; no clear D. Germline V gene sequence: CDR1 SNHLY, CDR2 FYNNEI. V shed 6 bases and J shed 1 base, with 15 bases lying between them. The CDR3 is 15 amino acids.

The chain recombines TRBV4-2 with TRBJ2-3; 11 nucleotides agree with TRBD2. Trimming cost V 1 base and J 4 bases; bases outside gene matches: 10. The CDR3 is 18 residues long. The germline V gene encodes CDR1 LGHNA and CDR2 YNFKEQ. The CDR3 protein is CASSQAVASGGQADTQYF. The CDR3 DNA is TGTGCCAGCAGCCAAGCCGTGGCTAGCGGGGGGCAGGCAGATACGCAGTATTTT.

The chain recombines TRBV7-8 with TRBJ2-4; 7 nucleotides line up with TRBD1. The ends lost 5 bases at V and 8 bases at J; junction bases unmatched: 6. In germline, CDR1 is SGHVS, CDR2 FQNEAQ. The CDR3 spans 13 residues. This CDR3 is CASSRGQRDIQYF. CDR3 in DNA: TGTGCCAGCAGCAGGGGACAGAGGGACATTCAGTACTTC.

This chain uses TRBV7-3 with TRBJ2-1; D might be TRBD2 (6 bases). The germline CDR1 and CDR2 sequences are SGHTA and FQGTGA. The CDR3 is 13 amino acids. V was clipped by 1 base and J by 9 bases, with 10 bases between them. Here the CDR3 DNA reads TGTGCCAGCAGCTTAAGGAGGGGAGGTGAGCAGTTCTTC. Translating gives CASSLRRGGEQFF.

This sequence joins TRBV6-5 and TRBJ1-3; a possible D gene is TRBD1 (6 bases). This CDR3 spans 15 amino acids. Germline V gives CDR1 MNHEY, CDR2 SVGAGI. The V gene lost 0 bases and the J gene lost 4 bases, with 10 bases spanning the gap. This chain's CDR3 is CASSYSTGRGNTIYF. The CDR3 nucleotides read TGTGCCAGCAGTTACTCCACAGGGCGGGGAAACACCATATATTTT.

This chain connects TRBV9 to TRBJ2-3; D is perhaps TRBD2 (6 bases). The CDR3 runs 14 residues. Trimming removed 4 bases at V and 6 bases at J, with 15 bases between. The germline V gene has CDR1 SGDLS and CDR2 YYNGEE. The CDR3 DNA reads TGTGCCAGCAGCTCCCGACTAGGATCGGATACGCAGTATTTT. Translating gives CASSSRLGSDTQYF.

The rearrangement joins TRBV5-6 to TRBJ2-5; possible D gene TRBD1, 6 bases. Germline V gene lookup returns CDR1 SGHDT and CDR2 YYEEEE. The CDR3 runs 15 residues. V lost 0 bases, J lost 5 bases, and 14 bases lay in between. CDR3 residues: CASSLVVGAQETQYF. CDR3 nucleotides: TGTGCCAGCAGCTTGGTCGTGGGGGCCCAGGAGACCCAGTACTTC.

This chain joins TRBV7-8 and TRBJ2-7; a weak D match, TRBD1 (6 bases). The CDR3 is 16 residues long. In germline, CDR1 is SGHVS, CDR2 FQNEAQ. Trimming left V 6 bases short and J 1 base short, with 19 bases between. CDR3 sequence: CASSYLRQEFSYEQYF. As DNA, the CDR3 is TGTGCCAGCAGTTACCTCCGACAGGAGTTTTCCTACGAGCAGTACTTC.

The rearrangement uses TRBV6-5 and TRBJ1-1, with TRBD1 matching 8 bases. Germline CDR1 MNHEY, CDR2 SVGAGI. V shed 4 bases, J shed 0 bases, and the junction held 1 base outside the gene matches. CDR3 length: 14 residues. In DNA form, the CDR3 reads TGTGCCAGCAGTTGGGACAGGATGAACACTGAAGCTTTCTTT. This sequence encodes CASSWDRMNTEAFF.

V usage is TRBV6-4 and J usage is TRBJ1-2; the match to TRBD1 covers 9 bases. Unmatched junction bases numbered 15, after V lost 5 bases and J lost 5 bases. Germline lookup yields CDR1 MRHNA and CDR2 SNTAGT. The CDR3 has 17 amino acids. DNA for the CDR3: TGTGCCAGCAGTTTGACGTGGGACAGGGTCGTAAATTATGGCTACACCTTC. Translating gives CASSLTWDRVVNYGYTF.

The rearrangement links TRBV28 to TRBJ1-6; possible D gene TRBD1, 5 bases. The V end was cut by 5 bases, the J end by 10 bases, with 18 bases between. Germline V gene lookup returns CDR1 MDHEN and CDR2 SYDVKM. There are 15 residues in the CDR3. The CDR3 sequence: CASSLAQGGGSPLHF. CDR3 coding DNA: TGTGCCAGCAGTCTGGCTCAGGGCGGTGGGTCACCCCTCCACTTT.

V usage is TRBV7-2 and J usage is TRBJ1-2; no definite D call. The CDR3 is 14 residues long. Germline V gene data show CDR1 as SGHTA and CDR2 as FQGNSA. V was cut by 7 bases and J by 0 bases, with 12 bases left in between. Written as DNA, the CDR3 is TGTGCCAGCACCCCTTTGACAACTAACTATGGCTACACCTTC. It encodes CASTPLTTNYGYTF.

J is TRBJ2-2 and V is TRBV19, with TRBD2 identical over 15 bases. The length of the CDR3 is 19 residues. Losses at the gene ends were 3 bases for V and 8 bases for J; bases not matched to a gene: 13. Germline V gives CDR1 LNHDA, CDR2 SQIVND (reference sequence). The CDR3 is CASSILGLAGGPTRGELFF. The CDR3 DNA sequence: TGTGCCAGTAGTATCCTCGGACTAGCGGGGGGGCCGACAAGAGGGGAGCTGTTTTTT.

This chain uses TRBV28 with TRBJ1-2, with D possibly TRBD1 on 5 matching bases. Germline V gene sequence: CDR1 MDHEN, CDR2 SYDVKM. This CDR3 is built from 13 residues. With 5 bases removed from V and 4 bases from J, the gap between germline ends came to 11 bases. DNA of the CDR3: TGTGCCAGCAGTCCTTTAACAGGCTATGGCTACACCTTC. Its translation: CASSPLTGYGYTF.

The rearrangement uses TRBV7-2 and TRBJ2-1, with TRBD2 as a possible D gene (5 bases). Germline lookup yields CDR1 SGHTA and CDR2 FQGNSA. V shed 5 bases and J shed 0 bases, with 8 bases lying between them. The CDR3 has 14 residues. The CDR3 here is CASSPGSSYNEQFF. In nucleotides, the CDR3 is TGTGCCAGCAGCCCGGGATCCTCCTACAATGAGCAGTTCTTC.

V usage is TRBV18 and J usage is TRBJ2-3; D is ambiguous. This CDR3 is 12 amino acids long. V lost 5 bases, J lost 0 bases, and 3 bases lay in between. From germline, CDR1 is KGHSH and CDR2 LQKENI. CDR3 nucleotides: TGTGCCAGCTCATCTAGCACAGATACGCAGTATTTT. It yields the protein CASSSSTDTQYF.

The V call is TRBV28, the J call TRBJ1-5; 9 bases align to TRBD1. CDR1 is MDHEN and CDR2 is SYDVKM in the germline V gene. The junction had 12 bases not matched to a gene; V was cut back by 5 bases and J by 4 bases. This CDR3 is built from 17 residues. The CDR3 coding sequence is TGTGCCAGCAGTCCTGCCCGGACAGGGGTAAATAATCAGCCCCAGCATTTT. This gives the protein CASSPARTGVNNQPQHF. The whole variable domain, remainder taken from reference TRBV28 and TRBJ1-5, is DVKVTQSSRYLVKRTGEKVFLECVQDMDHENMFWYRQDPGLGLRLIYFSYDVKMKEKGDIPEGYSVSREKKERFSLILESASTNQTSMYLCASSPARTGVNNQPQHFGDGTRLSIL.

The chain carries TRBV29-1 and TRBJ2-5, with TRBD1 matching 8 bases. Germline assignment: CDR1 SQVTM and CDR2 ANQGSEA. This CDR3 region has 15 residues. With 6 bases clipped from V and 6 bases from J, the junction kept 15 bases outside the gene matches. CDR3 DNA: TGCAGCGTCGCCCCCCCGGCAGGGGGCGCACAGACCCAGTACTTC. It yields the protein CSVAPPAGGAQTQYF.

The chain links TRBV4-3 to TRBJ2-3, with TRBD2 as a possible D gene (6 bases). V lost 0 bases to trimming and J lost 2 bases, with 12 bases between them. The CDR3 has 16 residues. Germline CDR1 is LGHNA and CDR2 is YSLEER. This CDR3 reads CASSQEIGGPTDTQYF. The CDR3 nucleotides are TGCGCCAGCAGCCAAGAAATAGGAGGGCCCACAGATACGCAGTATTTT.

This rearrangement joins TRBV9 to TRBJ2-1; weak D call: TRBD1 (5 bases). The CDR3 is 15 residues long. V shed 0 bases and J shed 2 bases, with 9 bases lying between them. The germline gives CDR1 SGDLS, CDR2 YYNGEE. The CDR3 spells CASSVDPGTYNEQFF. In nucleotides, the CDR3 is TGTGCCAGCAGCGTAGATCCAGGGACCTACAATGAGCAGTTCTTC.

J is TRBJ1-4 and V is TRBV2, with TRBD1 matching 9 bases. The V segment lost 6 bases and the J segment 8 bases; nucleotides outside the gene matches: 7. The V gene's germline CDR1 is SNHLY and CDR2 FYNNEI. The CDR3 sequence is 14 residues long. In DNA, the CDR3 is TGTGCCAGCAGCCCGGGACAGGGAGACGAAAAACTGTTTTTT. It codes for CASSPGQGDEKLFF. Full variable domain (remainder filled in from reference TRBV2 and TRBJ1-4): EPEVTQTPSHQVTQMGQEVILRCVPISNHLYFYWYRQILGQKVEFLVSFYNNEISEKSEIFDDQFSVERPDGSNFTLKIRSTKLEDSAMYFCASSPGQGDEKLFFGSGTQLSVL.

V usage is TRBV27 and J usage is TRBJ2-2, with 7 bases identical to TRBD1. Germline lookup yields CDR1 MNHEY and CDR2 SMNVEV (reference sequence). V was pared by 5 bases and J by 1 base, with 13 bases of the junction left unmatched. The CDR3 spans 18 residues. The CDR3 sequence: CASSPPGRTGQNTGELFF. The CDR3 DNA is TGTGCCAGCAGTCCCCCCGGGCGGACAGGACAGAACACCGGGGAGCTGTTTTTT.

The gene calls are TRBV11-2 and TRBJ2-2; 7 bases align to TRBD2. Germline V lookup: CDR1 SGHAT, CDR2 FQNNGV. The CDR3 contains 17 residues. V gave up 5 bases and J gave up 0 bases; unmatched junction bases: 9. The CDR3 here is CASSRPSGRTNTGELFF. CDR3 nucleotide sequence: TGTGCCAGCAGCAGGCCTAGCGGAAGAACGAACACCGGGGAGCTGTTTTTT.